One sample yielded the 8 T cell receptor beta chains listed below, sequenced in a study of T cell repertoires in cytomegalovirus infection. TCRdb re-called the reads through MiXCR, storing one row per CDR3 protein. The sample shows 400,000 to 550,000 distinct CDR3 sequences, roughly 12% of them seen only once. What was sequenced was PBMCs. Every receptor here comes from a human donor in good health (CMV status not recorded). Some clones in this sample may be carry-over from other donors' samples.

This clonotype was counted ten times or more. V is TRBV28 and J is TRBJ2-1, with D hard to call. CDR3 length: 11 amino acids. CDR1 is MDHEN and CDR2 is SYDVKM in the germline V gene. Trimming cost V 6 bases and J 7 bases, with 7 bases left between them. The CDR3 sequence: CASRRSNEQFF. CDR3 DNA: TGTGCCAGCAGAAGAAGTAATGAGCAGTTCTTC.

DNA of the CDR3: TGTGCCAGCAGCGGCCTGGAGGGGTATGAAAAACTGTTTTTT. It translates to CASSGLEGYEKLFF. The chain employs TRBV9 and TRBJ1-4; D possibly corresponds to TRBD1 (5 bases). The V and J ends lost 3 bases and 6 bases respectively, with 12 bases between them. This CDR3 is built from 14 residues. Germline-derived CDR1 and CDR2 are SGDLS and YYNGEE.

The genes are TRBV18 and TRBJ2-7; D uncertain. Germline loops: CDR1 KGHSH, CDR2 LQKENI. V was clipped by 6 bases and J by 4 bases, with 13 bases between them. This CDR3 spans 13 amino acids. The CDR3 coding sequence is TGTGCCAGCTCGCCGATAGGTTCATACGAGCAGTACTTC. Protein: CASSPIGSYEQYF.

This chain uses TRBV5-1 with TRBJ2-5; 9 bases align to TRBD2. V lost 4 bases and J lost 5; bases outside the gene matches: 6. Germline-derived CDR1 and CDR2 are SGHRS and YFSETQ. CDR3 length equals 14 residues. CDR3 nucleotide sequence: TGCGCCAGCAGCGCCGGGACTAGCCACGAGACCCAGTACTTC. Its translation: CASSAGTSHETQYF.

In this sample, this clonotype turned up many times. The rearrangement uses TRBV11-2 and TRBJ2-1; 8 nucleotides agree with TRBD2. Germline V lookup: CDR1 SGHAT, CDR2 FQNNGV. The CDR3 extends over 17 amino acids. With 0 bases clipped from V and 4 bases from J, the junction kept 8 bases outside the gene matches. The chain's CDR3 is CASSLDHWRGVYNEQFF. The CDR3 nucleotides are TGTGCCAGCAGCTTAGATCACTGGCGGGGGGTTTACAATGAGCAGTTCTTC. The variable domain in full, completed from reference TRBV11-2 and TRBJ2-1, reads EAGVAQSPRYKIIEKRQSVAFWCNPISGHATLYWYQQILGQGPKLLIQFQNNGVVDDSQLPKDRFSAERLKGVDSTLKIQPAKLEDSAVYLCASSLDHWRGVYNEQFFGPGTRLTVL.

This clonotype was seen a few times. DNA for the CDR3: TGTGCCAGCAGATACAGCGGGAGATCGGATGAGCAGTTCTTC. Protein sequence: CASRYSGRSDEQFF. J is TRBJ2-1 and V is TRBV12-3 or TRBV12-4; TRBD2 matches at 8 bases. The CDR3 contains 14 residues. V gave up 6 bases and J gave up 8 bases; unmatched junction bases: 9.

The V gene is TRBV5-4, the J gene TRBJ2-2; D may be TRBD1 or TRBD2 (6 bases each). Germline assignment: CDR1 SGHNT and CDR2 YYREEE (reference sequence). This CDR3 has 15 residues. Trimming took 5 bases from V and 5 from J, leaving 16 bases between them. Here the CDR3 reads CASRSVGGRTGELFF. The CDR3 DNA sequence: TGTGCCAGCAGATCCGTCGGGGGCCGGACCGGGGAGCTGTTTTTT.

The J gene is TRBJ1-3, the V gene TRBV19; possibly TRBD1 for D (5 bases). CDR3 size: 14 residues. CDR1 and CDR2 (germline): LNHDA, SQIVND (reference sequence). V was trimmed by 7 bases and J by 0 bases, leaving 10 bases between them. The CDR3 spells CASTGPSSGNTIYF. The CDR3 nucleotides are TGTGCCAGTACAGGGCCGAGCTCTGGAAACACCATATATTTT.